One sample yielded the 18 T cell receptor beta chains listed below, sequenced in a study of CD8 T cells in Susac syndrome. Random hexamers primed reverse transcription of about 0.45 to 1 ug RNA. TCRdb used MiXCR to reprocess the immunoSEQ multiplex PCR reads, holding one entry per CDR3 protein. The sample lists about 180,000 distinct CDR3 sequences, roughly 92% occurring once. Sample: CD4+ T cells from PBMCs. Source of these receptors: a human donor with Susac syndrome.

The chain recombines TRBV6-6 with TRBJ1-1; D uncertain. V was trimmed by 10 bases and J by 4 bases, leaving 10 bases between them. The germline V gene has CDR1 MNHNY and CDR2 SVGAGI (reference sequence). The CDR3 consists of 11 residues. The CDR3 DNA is TGTGCCATACGAGAGGGCACTGAAGCTTTCTTT. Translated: CAIREGTEAFF.

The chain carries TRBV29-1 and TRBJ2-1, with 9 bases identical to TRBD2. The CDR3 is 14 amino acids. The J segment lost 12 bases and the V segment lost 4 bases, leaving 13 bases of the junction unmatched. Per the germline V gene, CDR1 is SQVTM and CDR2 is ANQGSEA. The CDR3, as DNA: TGCAGCGTTGTTGAGGTAGCGGGGGCCACGGGGCAGTTCTTC. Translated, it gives CSVVEVAGATGQFF.

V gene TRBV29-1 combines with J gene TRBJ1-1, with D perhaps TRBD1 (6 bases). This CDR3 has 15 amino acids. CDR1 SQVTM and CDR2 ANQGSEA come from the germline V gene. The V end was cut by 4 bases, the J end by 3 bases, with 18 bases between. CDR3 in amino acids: CSVVGRGGVDTEAFF. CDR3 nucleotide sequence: TGCAGCGTTGTCGGAAGGGGGGGTGTGGACACTGAAGCTTTCTTT.

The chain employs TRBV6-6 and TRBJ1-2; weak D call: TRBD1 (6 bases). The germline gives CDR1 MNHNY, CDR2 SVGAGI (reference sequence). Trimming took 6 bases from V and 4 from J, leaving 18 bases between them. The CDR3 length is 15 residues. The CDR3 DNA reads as TGTGCCAGCAGAACGGGGGGGCTGCGGTCCTATGGCTACACCTTC. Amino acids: CASRTGGLRSYGYTF.

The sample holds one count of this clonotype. CDR3 in DNA: TGTGCCAGCAGCCAAGTCGGACAGGGGCCTCTCTATGGCTACACCTTC. It translates to CASSQVGQGPLYGYTF. This rearrangement joins TRBV3-1 to TRBJ1-2, with 9 bases fitting TRBD1. CDR3 length equals 16 residues. Trimming took 1 base from V and 4 from J; bases not matched to a gene: 7. Germline CDR1 and CDR2: LGHDT and YNNKEL (reference sequence).

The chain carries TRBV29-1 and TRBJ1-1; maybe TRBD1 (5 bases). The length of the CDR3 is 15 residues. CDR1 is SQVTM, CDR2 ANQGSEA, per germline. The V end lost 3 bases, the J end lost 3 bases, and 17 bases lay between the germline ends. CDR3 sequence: CSVESLQGPDTEAFF. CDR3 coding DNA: TGCAGCGTTGAGTCGCTCCAGGGTCCAGACACTGAAGCTTTCTTT.

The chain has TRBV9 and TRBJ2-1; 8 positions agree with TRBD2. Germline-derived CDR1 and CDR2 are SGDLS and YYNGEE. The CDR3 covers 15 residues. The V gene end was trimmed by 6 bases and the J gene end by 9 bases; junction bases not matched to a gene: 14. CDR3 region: CASTAWAGGGGEQFF. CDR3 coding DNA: TGTGCCAGCACCGCCTGGGCGGGGGGCGGGGGTGAGCAGTTCTTC.

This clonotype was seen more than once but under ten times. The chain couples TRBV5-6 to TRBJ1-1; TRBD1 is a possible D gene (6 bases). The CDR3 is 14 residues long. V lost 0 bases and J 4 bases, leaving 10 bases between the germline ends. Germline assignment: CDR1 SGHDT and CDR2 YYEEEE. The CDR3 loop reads CASSLAQGITEAFF. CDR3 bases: TGTGCCAGCAGCTTGGCGCAGGGGATCACTGAAGCTTTCTTT.

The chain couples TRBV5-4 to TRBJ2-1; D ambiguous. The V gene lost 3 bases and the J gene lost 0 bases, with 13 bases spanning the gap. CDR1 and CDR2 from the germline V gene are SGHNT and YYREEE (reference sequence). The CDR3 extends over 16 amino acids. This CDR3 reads CASSSLDVSSYNEQFF. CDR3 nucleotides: TGTGCCAGCAGCTCTTTGGACGTTAGCTCCTACAATGAGCAGTTCTTC.

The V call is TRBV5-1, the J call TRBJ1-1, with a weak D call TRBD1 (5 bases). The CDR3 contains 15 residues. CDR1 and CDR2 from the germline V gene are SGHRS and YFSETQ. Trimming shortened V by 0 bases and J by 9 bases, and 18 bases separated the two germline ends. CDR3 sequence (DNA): TGCGCCAGCAGCTTGGAAGGGGTCCTGAAGTCCCAAGCTTTCTTT. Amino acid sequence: CASSLEGVLKSQAFF.

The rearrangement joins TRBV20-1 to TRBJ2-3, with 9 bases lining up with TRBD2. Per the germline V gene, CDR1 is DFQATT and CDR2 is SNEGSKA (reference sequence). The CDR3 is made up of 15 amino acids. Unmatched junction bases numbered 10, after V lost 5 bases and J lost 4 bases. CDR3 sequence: CSAPWSSGGSDTQYF. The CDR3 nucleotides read TGCAGTGCTCCGTGGTCCAGCGGGGGGTCAGATACGCAGTATTTT.

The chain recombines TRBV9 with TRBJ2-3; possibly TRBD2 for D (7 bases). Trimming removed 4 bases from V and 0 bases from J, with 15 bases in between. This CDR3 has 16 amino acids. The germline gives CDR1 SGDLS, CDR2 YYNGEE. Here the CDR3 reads CASSPRGAASTDTQYF. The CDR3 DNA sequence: TGTGCCAGCAGCCCTCGGGGGGCCGCTAGCACAGATACGCAGTATTTT.

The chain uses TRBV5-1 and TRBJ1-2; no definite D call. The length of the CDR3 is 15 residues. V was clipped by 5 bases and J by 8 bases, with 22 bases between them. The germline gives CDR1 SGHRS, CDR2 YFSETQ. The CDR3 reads CASRSHTDTVGGYTF. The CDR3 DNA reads TGCGCCAGCAGGAGCCACACCGACACCGTAGGGGGCTACACCTTC.

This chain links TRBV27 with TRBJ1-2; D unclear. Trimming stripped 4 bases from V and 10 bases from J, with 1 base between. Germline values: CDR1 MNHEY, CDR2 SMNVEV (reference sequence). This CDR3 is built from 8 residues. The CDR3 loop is CASSSYTF. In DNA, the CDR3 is TGTGCCAGCAGTTCCTACACCTTC.

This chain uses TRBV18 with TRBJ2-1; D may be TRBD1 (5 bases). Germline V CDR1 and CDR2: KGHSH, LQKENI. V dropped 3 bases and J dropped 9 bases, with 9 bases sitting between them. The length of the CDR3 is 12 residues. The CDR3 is CASSPLTAEQFF. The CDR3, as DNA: TGTGCCAGCTCACCTCTGACAGCTGAGCAGTTCTTC.

This CDR3 is CASSWGGQASGSPLHF. CDR3 DNA sequence: TGTGCCAGCTCCTGGGGCGGACAGGCCTCCGGGTCACCCCTCCACTTT. The chain links TRBV2 to TRBJ1-6; 7 bases map to TRBD1. The CDR3 has 16 residues. Germline V gives CDR1 SNHLY, CDR2 FYNNEI. The junction had 17 bases not matched to a gene; V was cut back by 8 bases and J by 10 bases.

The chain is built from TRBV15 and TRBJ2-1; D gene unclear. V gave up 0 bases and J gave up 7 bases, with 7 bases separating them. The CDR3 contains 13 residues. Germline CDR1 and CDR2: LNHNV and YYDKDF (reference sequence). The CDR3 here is CATSRDLANEQFF. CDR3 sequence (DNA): TGTGCCACCAGCAGAGATCTCGCAAATGAGCAGTTCTTC.

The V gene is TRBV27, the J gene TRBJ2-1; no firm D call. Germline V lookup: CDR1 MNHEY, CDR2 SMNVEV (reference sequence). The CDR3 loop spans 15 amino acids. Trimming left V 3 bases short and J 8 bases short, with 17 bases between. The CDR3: CASSFTGSSIYEQFF. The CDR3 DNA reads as TGTGCCAGCAGTTTTACCGGCAGCTCCATCTATGAGCAGTTCTTC.